Listed here are 14 T cell receptor beta chains from one sample, sequenced in a study of blood T cells in healthy people across ages (dated by TCRdb to 2014 to 2015). Library preparation used 5' RACE. Sequenced on an Illumina HiSeq 2500. A second PCR of about 7 to 12 cycles was performed with a sample-barcoded 5' primer and a J-beta primer mix. Through fastp at Q25 and MiXCR, TCRdb rebuilt clones from the public reads, retaining in-frame beta chains. Each entry is one CDR3 protein sequence, shown with its most common DNA and genes. This sample holds approximately 800,000 distinct CDR3 sequences; 25% were observed only once. Of the sample, approximately 3.7% is held by the ten largest clones. These data also featured in a second study, about T cells of mothers and their children.

Specimen: blood. These receptors all stem from a boy aged 5-17 years in good health.

Comment on this clonotype: Mismatch with germline at one junction end may stem from a read error. This chain joins TRBV7-2 and TRBJ2-1; unclear D gene. CDR3 length: 13 residues. Germline CDR1 reads SGHTA; CDR2 reads FQGNSA. The CDR3 protein is CVSRTGSYNEQFF. The CDR3 DNA follows: TGTGTCAGCAGGACCGGCTCCTACAATGAGCAGTTCTTC.

This clonotype was observed a handful of times. This sequence joins TRBV20-1 and TRBJ2-7, with 10 positions matching TRBD1. V dropped 5 bases and J dropped 6; count of bases not matched to a gene: 7. The germline CDR1 and CDR2 sequences are DFQATT and SNEGSKA (reference sequence). The CDR3 sequence is 13 residues long. The CDR3 here is CSAGWDRGGEQYF. The DNA for the CDR3 is TGCAGTGCTGGATGGGACAGGGGAGGCGAGCAGTACTTC.

This chain links TRBV13 with TRBJ2-5; D perhaps matches TRBD2 (6 bases). Trimming left V 4 bases short and J 3 bases short, with 21 bases between. The V gene's germline CDR1 is PRHDT and CDR2 FYEKMQ (reference sequence). There are 17 residues in the CDR3. CDR3 sequence (DNA): TGTGCCAGCAGCTACGAGAAGGCAAAAAGGACTAAAGAGACCCAGTACTTC. Its translation is CASSYEKAKRTKETQYF.

The V gene is TRBV6-5, the J gene TRBJ2-4; the match to TRBD2 covers 8 bases. Germline lookup yields CDR1 MNHEY and CDR2 SVGAGI. The CDR3 is 15 amino acids. Germline trimming cut 3 bases from V and 1 base from J; bases unmatched to any gene: 2. CDR3 sequence (DNA): TGTGCCAGCAGTTATGCGGGGGGCGCCAAAAACATTCAGTACTTC. It encodes CASSYAGGAKNIQYF.

The chain is built from TRBV5-1 and TRBJ2-5; 8 bases are a match to TRBD2. Germline loops: CDR1 SGHRS, CDR2 YFSETQ. This CDR3 has 17 residues. With V trimmed by 4 bases and J by 3 bases, 14 bases remained unmatched. CDR3 protein: CASSPQTSGWRKETQYF. CDR3 nucleotide sequence: TGCGCCAGCAGCCCCCAAACTAGCGGTTGGCGGAAAGAGACCCAGTACTTC.

The V and J genes are TRBV30 and TRBJ1-2; 7 nucleotides agree with TRBD1. The CDR3 covers 15 residues. V lost 0 bases to trimming and J lost 1 base; unmatched junction nucleotides: 5. The V gene's germline CDR1 is GTSNPN and CDR2 SVGIG (reference sequence). The CDR3 loop is CAWSVRDRVNYGYTF. CDR3 bases: TGTGCCTGGAGTGTAAGGGACAGAGTTAACTATGGCTACACCTTC.

This clonotype was counted a few times. For the CDR3, the DNA is TGCAGTGCCATGCCCAGCGGGAGAACAGATACGCAGTATTTT. As protein: CSAMPSGRTDTQYF. This chain uses TRBV20-1 with TRBJ2-3, with 8 bases that match TRBD2. CDR1 is DFQATT and CDR2 is SNEGSKA in the germline V gene (reference sequence). V lost 6 bases to trimming and J lost 3 bases; unmatched junction nucleotides: 8. The CDR3 has 14 amino acids.

V usage is TRBV15 and J usage is TRBJ2-5, with TRBD2 identical over 9 bases. The DNA matches TRBJ2-1 better at its end, which makes the J call doubtful. There are 18 residues in the CDR3. CDR1 and CDR2 (germline): LNHNV, YYDKDF (reference sequence). The DNA of the CDR3 is TGTGCCACCAGCAGAGGCAGACTAGCGGACAATATTAACAATGAGCAGTTCTTC. This gives the protein CATSRGRLADNINNEQFF.

This clonotype has a handful of counts. The J gene is TRBJ2-1, the V gene TRBV5-1; 10 bases agree with TRBD2. With 2 bases clipped from V and 0 bases from J, the junction kept 14 bases outside the gene matches. Per the germline V gene, CDR1 is SGHRS and CDR2 is YFSETQ. This CDR3 has 20 residues. This chain's CDR3 is CASSLNPETSGYYSYNEQFF. In DNA, the CDR3 is TGCGCCAGCAGCTTAAACCCTGAGACTAGCGGGTATTACTCCTACAATGAGCAGTTCTTC.

Many counts were recorded for this clonotype. The chain employs TRBV6-6 and TRBJ1-1, with D possibly matching TRBD1 (5 bases). With 2 bases removed from V and 3 bases from J, the gap between germline ends came to 16 bases. Per the germline V gene, CDR1 is MNHNY and CDR2 is SVGAGI (reference sequence). The CDR3 covers 16 residues. CDR3 sequence: CASSYSLQGGHTEAFF. The CDR3 nucleotides read TGTGCCAGCAGTTACAGTCTCCAGGGTGGACACACTGAAGCTTTCTTT.

This chain connects TRBV6-2 or TRBV6-3 to TRBJ2-2; TRBD1 matches 12 bases. After removal of 4 bases from V and 5 bases from J, the junction contained 5 bases not matched to a gene. This CDR3 region has 16 residues. Per the germline V gene, CDR1 is MNHEY and CDR2 is SVGEGT. The CDR3 DNA sequence: TGTGCCAGCAGTTCCGGGACAGGGGGCTGGACCGGGGAGCTGTTTTTT. This encodes CASSSGTGGWTGELFF.

The chain uses TRBV25-1 and TRBJ2-3, with TRBD1 matching over 7 bases. The CDR3 runs 15 residues. The trim removed 1 base at V and 0 bases at J, leaving 1 base unmatched. Germline CDR1 MGHDK, CDR2 SYGVNS. CDR3 region: CASSEWGQSTDTQYF. The DNA of the CDR3 is TGTGCCAGCAGTGAATGGGGACAGAGCACAGATACGCAGTATTTT.

This chain joins TRBV5-1 and TRBJ2-1; perhaps TRBD2 as D (6 bases). Judging by the DNA end, TRBJ2-7 fits better; the J call may be wrong. CDR1 and CDR2 from the germline V gene are SGHRS and YFSETQ. CDR3 length equals 14 residues. The CDR3 region has the DNA TGCGCCAGCAGCTCCCGGACTATTAATAACCAGCAGTACTTC. Translation gives CASSSRTINNQQYF.

This clonotype has a count of ten or more. The chain joins TRBV7-9 to TRBJ2-7, with unresolved D. The CDR3 contains 13 residues. The V gene's germline CDR1 is SEHNR and CDR2 FQNEAQ (reference sequence). With 3 bases removed from V and 3 bases from J, the gap between germline ends came to 9 bases. Here the CDR3 reads CASSFSAFYEQYF. CDR3 coding DNA: TGTGCCAGCAGCTTTTCCGCCTTCTACGAGCAGTACTTC.